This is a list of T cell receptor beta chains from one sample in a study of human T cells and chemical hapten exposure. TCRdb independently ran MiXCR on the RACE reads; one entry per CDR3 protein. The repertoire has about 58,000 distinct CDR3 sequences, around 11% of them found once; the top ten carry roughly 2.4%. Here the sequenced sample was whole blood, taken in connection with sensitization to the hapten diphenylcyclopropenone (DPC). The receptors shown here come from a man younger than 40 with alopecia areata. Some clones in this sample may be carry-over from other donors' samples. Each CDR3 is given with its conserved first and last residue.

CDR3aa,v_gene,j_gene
CASSQGTYYGYTF,TRBV14,TRBJ1-2
CASIRGRTDTQYF,TRBV28,TRBJ2-3
CASSGTGRQPQHF,TRBV12-3/TRBV12-4,TRBJ1-5
CASSLLRQGGNEKLFF,TRBV7-9,TRBJ1-4
CSARRRDQQYF,TRBV20-1,TRBJ2-7
CASGGGKYGYTF,TRBV11-1,TRBJ1-2
CASGDGSLQAFF,TRBV9,TRBJ1-1
CASMTGRYNEQFF,TRBV6-1,TRBJ2-1
CVSSTEQGSSYEQYF,TRBV7-6,TRBJ2-7
CASSATTLYGYTF,TRBV28,TRBJ1-2
CASSLVGTNYGYTF,TRBV27,TRBJ1-2
CASSPQSGSGNTIYF,TRBV18,TRBJ1-3
CASSLVGSARRYGYTF,TRBV5-4,TRBJ1-2
CAIQGQELTEAFF,TRBV10-3,TRBJ1-1
CASSAWGVQGAGYGYTF,TRBV13,TRBJ1-2
CASSVGLNRARTF,TRBV9,TRBJ1-2
CASSSRGVYEQYF,TRBV18,TRBJ2-7
CASSVGGRRTGTEAFF,TRBV9,TRBJ1-1
CASSLTGNEKLFF,TRBV7-3,TRBJ1-4
CASSFRTGDYGYTF,TRBV9,TRBJ1-2
CASSLGTGFERDLPDGYTF,TRBV7-6,TRBJ1-2
CASRFSYEQYF,TRBV6-1,TRBJ2-7
CSARMVVRTYEQYF,TRBV20-1,TRBJ2-7
CASIRQAVNTEAFF,TRBV12-3/TRBV12-4,TRBJ1-1
CSAWDFVRGGEKLFF,TRBV20-1,TRBJ1-4
CASSLAPGQERINEQFF,TRBV5-1,TRBJ2-1